The next 8 T cell receptor beta chains were all read from a single sample in a study of CD8+ T cells in alopecia areata. RNA extraction was followed by reverse transcription into cDNA, which acted as the sequencing template. The method was immunoSEQ multiplex PCR; TCRdb's version includes in-frame clones alone and lacks a portion of them. The repertoire holds 200,000 to 250,000 clones, with roughly 64% as singletons. This sample's treatment: oral pan-JAK inhibitor, 5-10 mg twice daily. Here the sequenced sample was CD4+ T cells sorted from blood, taken at week 4, from a patient treated with tofacitinib. These receptors were obtained from a human donor with alopecia areata.

The rearrangement links TRBV7-6 to TRBJ2-2, with 11 nucleotides matching TRBD1. There are 19 residues in the CDR3. V lost 7 bases and J lost 5; bases outside the gene matches: 18. CDR1 SGHVS and CDR2 FNYEAQ come from the germline V gene. The CDR3 DNA is TGTGCCAGCACCTTTAGAGGCCCCGCTGGGACAGGGGGGACCGGGGAGCTGTTTTTT. As protein: CASTFRGPAGTGGTGELFF.

V and J are TRBV4-1 and TRBJ2-5; D is tentatively TRBD1 or TRBD2 (6 bases each). V lost 3 bases and J lost 1, with 12 bases in between. The CDR3 spans 15 residues. Germline V CDR1 and CDR2: MGHRA, YSYEKL. CDR3 nucleotides: TGCGCCAGCAGCCAGTTACAGGGACTCCAAGAGACCCAGTACTTC. Amino acids: CASSQLQGLQETQYF.

CDR3 residues: CASSIKRRAGNQPQHF. CDR3 nucleotide sequence: TGTGCCAGTAGTATCAAAAGGAGGGCTGGCAATCAGCCCCAGCATTTT. The chain employs TRBV19 and TRBJ1-5; D is ambiguous. Between the trimmed V and J ends, which lost 3 bases and 2 bases, there was a span of 14 bases. The CDR3 has 16 amino acids. The germline CDR1 and CDR2 sequences are LNHDA and SQIVND (reference sequence).

J is TRBJ2-5 and V is TRBV30, with 10 bases fitting TRBD1. This CDR3 contains 16 residues. Germline CDR1 GTSNPN, CDR2 SVGIG (reference sequence). J was trimmed by 1 base and V by 0 bases; bases with no gene match: 5. The CDR3 region has the DNA TGTGCCTGGAGTGTCATTGGGGACAGGGGCCAAGAGACCCAGTACTTC. It codes for CAWSVIGDRGQETQYF.

This clone was observed a handful of times. The J gene is TRBJ1-2, the V gene TRBV7-2; 8 nucleotides agree with TRBD1. The V segment lost 3 bases and the J segment 0 bases; nucleotides outside the gene matches: 3. The CDR3 runs to 15 residues. Looked up from germline, CDR1 is SGHTA and CDR2 is FQGNSA. Here the CDR3 reads CASSLVRGPNYGYTF. The CDR3 DNA reads as TGTGCCAGCAGCTTGGTCAGGGGGCCTAACTATGGCTACACCTTC.

The chain links TRBV2 to TRBJ2-4, with TRBD1 matching over 7 bases. CDR1 SNHLY and CDR2 FYNNEI come from the germline V gene. V trimming: 6 bases; J trimming: 1 base; junction bases outside the gene matches: 3. The length of the CDR3 is 14 residues. The CDR3: CASSLTGAKNIQYF. CDR3 coding DNA: TGTGCCAGCAGCCTGACAGGGGCCAAAAACATTCAGTACTTC.

The V and J genes are TRBV5-1 and TRBJ1-2; weak D call: TRBD1 (6 bases). V was shortened by 0 bases and J by 0 bases, with 15 bases between the two germline ends. The germline V gene has CDR1 SGHRS and CDR2 YFSETQ. CDR3 length equals 17 residues. DNA for the CDR3: TGCGCCAGCAGCTTGGGGACAGTTGGGGTCACTAACTATGGCTACACCTTC. Translated, it gives CASSLGTVGVTNYGYTF.

A few counts support this clone. V gene TRBV15 combines with J gene TRBJ1-2; D ambiguous. This CDR3 is 13 amino acids long. The germline CDR1 and CDR2 sequences are LNHNV and YYDKDF (reference sequence). V was trimmed by 0 bases and J by 4 bases, leaving 6 bases between them. In nucleotides, the CDR3 is TGTGCCACCAGCAGAGATGCGGGCTATGGCTACACCTTC. Amino acids: CATSRDAGYGYTF.